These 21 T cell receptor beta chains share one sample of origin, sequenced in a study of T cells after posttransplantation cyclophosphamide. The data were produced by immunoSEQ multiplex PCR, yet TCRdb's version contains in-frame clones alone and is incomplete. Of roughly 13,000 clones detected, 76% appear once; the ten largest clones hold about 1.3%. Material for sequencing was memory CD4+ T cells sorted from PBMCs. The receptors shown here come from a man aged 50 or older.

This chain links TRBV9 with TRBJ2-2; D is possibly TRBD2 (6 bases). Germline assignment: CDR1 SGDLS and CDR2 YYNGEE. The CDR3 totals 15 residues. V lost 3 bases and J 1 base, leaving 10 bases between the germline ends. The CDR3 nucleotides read TGTGCCAGCAGCGAGGGACTCCGGAACACCGGGGAGCTGTTTTTT. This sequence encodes CASSEGLRNTGELFF.

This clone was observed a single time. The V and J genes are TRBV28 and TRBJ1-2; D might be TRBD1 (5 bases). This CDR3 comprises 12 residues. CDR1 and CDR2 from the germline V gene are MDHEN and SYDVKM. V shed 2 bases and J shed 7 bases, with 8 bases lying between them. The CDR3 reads CASSLVQGGYTF. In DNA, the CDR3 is TGTGCCAGCAGTTTAGTGCAGGGTGGCTACACCTTC.

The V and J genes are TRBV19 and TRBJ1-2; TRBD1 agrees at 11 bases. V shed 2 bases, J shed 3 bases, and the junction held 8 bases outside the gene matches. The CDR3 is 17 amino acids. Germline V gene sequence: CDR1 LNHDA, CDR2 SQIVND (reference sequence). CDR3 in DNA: TGTGCCAGTAGTATATGGACAGGGGGCGAACTAGACTATGGCTACACCTTC. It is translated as CASSIWTGGELDYGYTF.

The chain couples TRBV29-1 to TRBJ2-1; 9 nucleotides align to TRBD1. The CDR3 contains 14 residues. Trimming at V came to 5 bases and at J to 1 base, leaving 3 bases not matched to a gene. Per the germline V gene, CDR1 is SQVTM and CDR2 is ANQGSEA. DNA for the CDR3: TGCAGCGTTTTCGACAGGGGGTCCTACAATGAGCAGTTCTTC. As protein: CSVFDRGSYNEQFF.

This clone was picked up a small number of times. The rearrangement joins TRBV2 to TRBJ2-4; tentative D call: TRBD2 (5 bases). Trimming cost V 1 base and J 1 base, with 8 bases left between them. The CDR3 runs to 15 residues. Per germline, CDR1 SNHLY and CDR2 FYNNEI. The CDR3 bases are TGTGCCAGCAGTGAAGGGGAGTTGGCCAAAAACATTCAGTACTTC. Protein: CASSEGELAKNIQYF.

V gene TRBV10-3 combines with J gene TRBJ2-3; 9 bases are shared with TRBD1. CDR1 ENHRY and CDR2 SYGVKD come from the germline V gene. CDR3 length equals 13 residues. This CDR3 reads CASGTGWGDTQYF. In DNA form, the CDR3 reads TGTGCATCCGGGACAGGGTGGGGAGATACGCAGTATTTT.

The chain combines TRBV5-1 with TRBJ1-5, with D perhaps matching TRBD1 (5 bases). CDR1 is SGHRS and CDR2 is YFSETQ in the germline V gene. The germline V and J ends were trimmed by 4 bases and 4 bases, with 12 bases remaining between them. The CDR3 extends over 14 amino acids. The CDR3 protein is CASSGGGMNQPQHF. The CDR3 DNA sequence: TGCGCCAGCAGCGGGGGAGGGATGAATCAGCCCCAGCATTTT. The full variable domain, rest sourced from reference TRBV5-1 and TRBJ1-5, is KAGVTQTPRYLIKTRGQQVTLSCSPISGHRSVSWYQQTPGQGLQFLFEYFSETQRNKGNFPGRFSGRQFSNSRSEMNVSTLELGDSALYLCASSGGGMNQPQHFGDGTRLSIL.

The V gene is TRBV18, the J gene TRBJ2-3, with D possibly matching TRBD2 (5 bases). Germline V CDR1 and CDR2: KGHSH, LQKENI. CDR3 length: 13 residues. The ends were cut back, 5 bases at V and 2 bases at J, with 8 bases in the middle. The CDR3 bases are TGTGCCAGCTCAACGGGAATCACAGATACGCAGTATTTT. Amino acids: CASSTGITDTQYF. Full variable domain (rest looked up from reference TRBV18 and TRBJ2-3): NAGVMQNPRHLVRRRGQEARLRCSPMKGHSHVYWYRQLPEEGLKFMVYLQKENIIDESGMPKERFSAEFPKEGPSILRIQQVVRGDSAAYFCASSTGITDTQYFGPGTRLTVL.

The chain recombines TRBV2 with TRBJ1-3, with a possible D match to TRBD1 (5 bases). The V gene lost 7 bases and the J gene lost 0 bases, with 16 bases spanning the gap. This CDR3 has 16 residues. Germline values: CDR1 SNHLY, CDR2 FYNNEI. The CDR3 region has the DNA TGTGCCAGCAAGTTAGGCGGACAAGGCTCTGGAAACACCATATATTTT. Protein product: CASKLGGQGSGNTIYF.

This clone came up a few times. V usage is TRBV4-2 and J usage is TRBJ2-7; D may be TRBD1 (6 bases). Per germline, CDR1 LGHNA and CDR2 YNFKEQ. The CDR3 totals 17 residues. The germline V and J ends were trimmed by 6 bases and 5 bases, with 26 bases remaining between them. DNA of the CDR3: TGTGCCAGCAGTCACCTGATACAGGGACGTAGGGGTGACGAGCAGTACTTC. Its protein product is CASSHLIQGRRGDEQYF.

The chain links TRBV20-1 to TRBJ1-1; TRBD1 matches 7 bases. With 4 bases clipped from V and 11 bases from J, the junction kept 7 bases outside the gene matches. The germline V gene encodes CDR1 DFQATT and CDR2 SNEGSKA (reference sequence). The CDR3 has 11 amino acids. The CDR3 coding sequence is TGCAGTGCTACAAGACAGGGCCACGCTTTCTTT. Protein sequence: CSATRQGHAFF.

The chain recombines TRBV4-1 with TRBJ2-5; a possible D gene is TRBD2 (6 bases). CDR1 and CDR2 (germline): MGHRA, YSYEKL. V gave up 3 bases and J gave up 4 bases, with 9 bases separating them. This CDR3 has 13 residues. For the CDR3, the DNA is TGCGCCAGCAGCCAGTGGAGGGGAGAGACCCAGTACTTC. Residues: CASSQWRGETQYF.

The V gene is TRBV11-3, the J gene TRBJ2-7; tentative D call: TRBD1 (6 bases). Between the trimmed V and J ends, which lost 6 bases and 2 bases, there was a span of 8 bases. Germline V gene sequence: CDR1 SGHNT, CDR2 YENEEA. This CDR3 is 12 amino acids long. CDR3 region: CASRDRTYEQYF. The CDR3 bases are TGTGCCAGCAGGGACAGAACCTACGAGCAGTACTTC.

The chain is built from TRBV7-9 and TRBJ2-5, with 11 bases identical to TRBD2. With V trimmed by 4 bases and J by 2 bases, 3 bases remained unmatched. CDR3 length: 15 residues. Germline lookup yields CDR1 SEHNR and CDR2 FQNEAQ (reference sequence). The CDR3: CASSSTSGAQETQYF. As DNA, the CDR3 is TGTGCCAGCAGCTCGACTAGCGGGGCTCAAGAGACCCAGTACTTC.

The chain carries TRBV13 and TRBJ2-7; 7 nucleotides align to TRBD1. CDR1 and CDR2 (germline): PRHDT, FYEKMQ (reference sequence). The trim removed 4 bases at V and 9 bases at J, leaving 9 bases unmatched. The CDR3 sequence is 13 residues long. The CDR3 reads CASSSPTGVRQYF. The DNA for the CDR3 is TGTGCCAGCAGCTCTCCCACAGGGGTGCGGCAGTACTTC.

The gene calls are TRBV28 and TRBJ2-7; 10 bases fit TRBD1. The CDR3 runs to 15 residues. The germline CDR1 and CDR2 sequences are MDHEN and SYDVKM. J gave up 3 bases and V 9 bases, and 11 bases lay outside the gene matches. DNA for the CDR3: TGTGCCAGTTGGCGATCGGGACAGGGGTTCTACGAGCAGTACTTC. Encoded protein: CASWRSGQGFYEQYF.

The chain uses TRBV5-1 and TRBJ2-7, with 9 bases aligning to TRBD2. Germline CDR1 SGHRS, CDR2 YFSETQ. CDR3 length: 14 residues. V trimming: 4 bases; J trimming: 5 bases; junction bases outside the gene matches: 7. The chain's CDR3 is CASSAGGLLNEQYF. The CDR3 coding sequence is TGCGCCAGCAGCGCGGGGGGGCTTCTAAACGAGCAGTACTTC. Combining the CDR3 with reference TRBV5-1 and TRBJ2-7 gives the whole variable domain KAGVTQTPRYLIKTRGQQVTLSCSPISGHRSVSWYQQTPGQGLQFLFEYFSETQRNKGNFPGRFSGRQFSNSRSEMNVSTLELGDSALYLCASSAGGLLNEQYFGPGTRLTVT.

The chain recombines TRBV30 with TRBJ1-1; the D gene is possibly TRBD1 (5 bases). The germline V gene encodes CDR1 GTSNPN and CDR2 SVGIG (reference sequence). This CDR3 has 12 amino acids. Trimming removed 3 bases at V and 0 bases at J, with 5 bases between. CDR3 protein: CAWSRVNTEAFF. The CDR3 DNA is TGTGCCTGGAGCAGGGTGAACACTGAAGCTTTCTTT.

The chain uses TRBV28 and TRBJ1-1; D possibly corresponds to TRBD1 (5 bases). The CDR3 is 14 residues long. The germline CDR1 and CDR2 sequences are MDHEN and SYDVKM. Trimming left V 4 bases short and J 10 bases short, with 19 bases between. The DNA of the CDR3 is TGTGCCAGCAGTTCGTCAGGGAGGGGTTATAGAGCTTTCTTT. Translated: CASSSSGRGYRAFF.

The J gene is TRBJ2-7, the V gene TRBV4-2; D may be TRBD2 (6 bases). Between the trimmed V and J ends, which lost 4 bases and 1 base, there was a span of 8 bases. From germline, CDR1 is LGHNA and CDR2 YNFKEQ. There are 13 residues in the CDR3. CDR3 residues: CASSRGLSYEQYF. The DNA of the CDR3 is TGTGCCAGCAGCCGGGGACTTTCCTACGAGCAGTACTTC.

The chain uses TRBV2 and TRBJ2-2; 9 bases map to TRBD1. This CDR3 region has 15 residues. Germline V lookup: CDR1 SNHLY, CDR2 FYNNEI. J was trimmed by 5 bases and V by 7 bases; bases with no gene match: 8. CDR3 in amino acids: CASIGQGRWTGELFF. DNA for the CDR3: TGTGCCAGCATTGGACAGGGGAGATGGACCGGGGAGCTGTTTTTT. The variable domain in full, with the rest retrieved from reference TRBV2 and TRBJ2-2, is EPEVTQTPSHQVTQMGQEVILRCVPISNHLYFYWYRQILGQKVEFLVSFYNNEISEKSEIFDDQFSVERPDGSNFTLKIRSTKLEDSAMYFCASIGQGRWTGELFFGEGSRLTVL.